The 9 T cell receptor beta chains given below trace back to one sample, sequenced in a study of T cell responses to AZD1222 COVID-19 vaccine. TCRdb keeps only in-frame clones here, not all; method: immunoSEQ multiplex PCR. The repertoire holds tens of thousands of clones, with over 75% as singletons. The sample in question was peripheral blood, obtained on day 0 of AZD1222 vaccination. The receptors here all came from an adult in good health.

This chain connects TRBV7-3 to TRBJ2-3; no clear D. CDR1 is SGHTA and CDR2 is FQGTGA in the germline V gene. V was cut by 2 bases and J by 0 bases, with 12 bases left in between. This CDR3 contains 16 residues. For the CDR3, the DNA is TGTGCCAGCAGCTTAGGTCCGTCAGCTAGCACAGATACGCAGTATTTT. The encoded protein is CASSLGPSASTDTQYF. The full variable domain, rest sourced from reference TRBV7-3 and TRBJ2-3, is GAGVSQTPSNKVTEKGKYVELRCDPISGHTALYWYRQSLGQGPEFLIYFQGTGAADDSGLPNDRFFAVRPEGSVSTLKIQRTERGDSAVYLCASSLGPSASTDTQYFGPGTRLTVL.

V gene TRBV7-2 combines with J gene TRBJ2-4; 8 bases are shared with TRBD1. V gave up 1 base and J gave up 0 bases; unmatched junction bases: 8. Germline V gives CDR1 SGHTA, CDR2 FQGNSA. The CDR3 is made up of 18 amino acids. The CDR3 loop reads CASSLGPDRGIAKNIQYF. CDR3 bases: TGTGCCAGCAGCTTAGGCCCCGACAGGGGAATAGCCAAAAACATTCAGTACTTC.

This chain links TRBV5-6 with TRBJ2-3, with TRBD2 as a possible D gene (6 bases). Germline CDR1 and CDR2: SGHDT and YYEEEE. Trimming pared 2 bases from V and 6 bases from J, leaving 13 bases between. This CDR3 contains 14 residues. The CDR3 spells CASSFGGTGDTQYF. The DNA for the CDR3 is TGTGCCAGCAGCTTTGGGGGGACCGGGGATACGCAGTATTTT.

This chain joins TRBV29-1 and TRBJ2-7, with 8 bases identical to TRBD1. Trimming cost V 7 bases and J 3 bases; bases outside gene matches: 5. CDR3 size: 12 residues. Germline lookup yields CDR1 SQVTM and CDR2 ANQGSEA. In DNA, the CDR3 is TGCAGCGCCTGGACAGGGTTCTACGAGCAGTACTTC. Translation gives CSAWTGFYEQYF.

The CDR3 DNA follows: TGTGCCTGGAGTGTATATCGGGGGACTCCGACCCCTGGGGCCAACGTCCTGACTTTC. Protein sequence: CAWSVYRGTPTPGANVLTF. This chain connects TRBV30 to TRBJ2-6, with a possible D match to TRBD2 (6 bases). From germline, CDR1 is GTSNPN and CDR2 SVGIG (reference sequence). CDR3 length equals 19 residues. V dropped 0 bases and J dropped 2 bases, with 20 bases sitting between them.

Written as DNA, the CDR3 is TGTGCCAGCAGCCAAGATCCGGGACCGCGGAACGAGCAGTACTTC. This gives the protein CASSQDPGPRNEQYF. This chain uses TRBV3-1 (or the pseudogene TRBV3-2) with TRBJ2-7; D may correspond to TRBD1 or TRBD2 (5 bases each). The germline V gene encodes CDR1 LGHDT and CDR2 YNNKEL (reference sequence). The CDR3 covers 15 residues. Trimming stripped 0 bases from V and 5 bases from J, with 14 bases between.

The chain uses TRBV5-1 and TRBJ1-5; TRBD1 might be the D (5 bases). From germline, CDR1 is SGHRS and CDR2 YFSETQ. Trimming stripped 0 bases from V and 0 bases from J, with 7 bases between. There are 15 residues in the CDR3. CDR3 sequence (DNA): TGCGCCAGCAGCTTGGGGGGCTATAGCAATCAGCCCCAGCATTTT. The encoded protein is CASSLGGYSNQPQHF.

This chain links TRBV18 with TRBJ2-6; perhaps TRBD1 as D (5 bases). Germline loops: CDR1 KGHSH, CDR2 LQKENI. Trimming removed 3 bases at V and 4 bases at J, with 19 bases between. The CDR3 extends over 18 amino acids. CDR3 sequence reads: CASSPVTANSWGANVLTF. In DNA form, the CDR3 reads TGTGCCAGCTCACCTGTGACAGCGAACTCTTGGGGGGCCAACGTCCTGACTTTC.

The CDR3 sequence is CASNGNYGYTF. The CDR3 DNA sequence: TGTGCCAGCAATGGGAACTATGGCTACACCTTC. The chain employs TRBV6-5 and TRBJ1-2, with D unclear. The CDR3 spans 11 residues. V gave up 7 bases and J gave up 2 bases, with 5 bases separating them. Germline V lookup: CDR1 MNHEY, CDR2 SVGAGI.